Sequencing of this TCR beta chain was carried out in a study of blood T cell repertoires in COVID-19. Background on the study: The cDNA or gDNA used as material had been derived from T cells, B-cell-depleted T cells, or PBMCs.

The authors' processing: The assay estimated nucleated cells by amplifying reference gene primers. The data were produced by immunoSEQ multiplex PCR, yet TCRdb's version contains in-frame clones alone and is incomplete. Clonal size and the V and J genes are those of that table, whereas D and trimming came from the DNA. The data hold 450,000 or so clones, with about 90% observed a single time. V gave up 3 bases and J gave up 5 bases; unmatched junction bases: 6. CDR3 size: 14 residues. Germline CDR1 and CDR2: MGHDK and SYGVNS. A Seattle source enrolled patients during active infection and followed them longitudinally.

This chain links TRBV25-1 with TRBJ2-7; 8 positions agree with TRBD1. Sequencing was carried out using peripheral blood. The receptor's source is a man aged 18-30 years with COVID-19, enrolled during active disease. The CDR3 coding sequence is TGTGCCAGCAGTGATTGGACAGGGAATAACGAGCAGTACTTC. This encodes CASSDWTGNNEQYF.